The 25 T cell receptor beta chains in this list originate from one sample, sequenced in a study of radiation and T cells in renal cell carcinoma. The time point: blood 2 weeks post-SBRT. Documented treatment: 15 Gy SBRT to primary tumor, nephrectomy 4 weeks later. Repertoires were generated with immunoSEQ multiplex PCR, while TCRdb's copy carries only in-frame clones and drops some. Of approximately 49,000 clones listed, around three quarters are singletons. The specimen comprised blood, sampled from a patient whose treatment included radiotherapy and nephrectomy. These receptors all stem from a woman in her 70s with renal cell carcinoma.

The chain links TRBV29-1 to TRBJ2-7; D call uncertain. Germline CDR1 reads SQVTM; CDR2 reads ANQGSEA. V was shortened by 0 bases and J by 2 bases, with 5 bases between the two germline ends. The CDR3 sequence is 12 residues long. The CDR3 nucleotides are TGCAGCGTTGAAGATCTGGCCTACGAGCAGTACTTC. Amino acids: CSVEDLAYEQYF.

This clone was recorded a few times. The J gene is TRBJ1-1, the V gene TRBV9; tentative D call: TRBD1 (5 bases). CDR1 is SGDLS, CDR2 YYNGEE, per germline. Between the trimmed V and J ends, which lost 3 bases and 1 base, there was a span of 10 bases. This CDR3 is 14 amino acids long. DNA for the CDR3: TGTGCCAGCAGCGCCATGGGGCCGAACACTGAAGCTTTCTTT. Translating gives CASSAMGPNTEAFF.

The J gene is TRBJ2-7, the V gene TRBV4-3; D unresolved. This CDR3 spans 15 amino acids. CDR1 and CDR2 from the germline V gene are LGHNA and YSLEER. V was trimmed by 0 bases and J by 2 bases, leaving 11 bases between them. The CDR3 coding sequence is TGCGCCAGCAGCCAAGATCGGGTAGGCCCCTACGAGCAGTACTTC. Protein: CASSQDRVGPYEQYF.

CDR3 region: CASSLVGAPGNTIYF. The CDR3 DNA reads TGTGCCAGCAGCTTGGTAGGGGCCCCTGGAAACACCATATATTTT. V gene TRBV5-5 combines with J gene TRBJ1-3; maybe TRBD1 (5 bases). The ends were cut back, 0 bases at V and 2 bases at J, with 9 bases in the middle. CDR3 length equals 15 residues. Germline V gene lookup returns CDR1 SGHKS and CDR2 YYEKEE (reference sequence).

The chain employs TRBV5-1 and TRBJ1-2, with D perhaps matching TRBD1 (6 bases). CDR1 and CDR2 (germline): SGHRS, YFSETQ. Trimming left V 1 base short and J 4 bases short, with 14 bases between. The CDR3 consists of 15 residues. The chain's CDR3 is CASSLSAQQGYGYTF. DNA for the CDR3: TGCGCCAGCAGCTTGTCAGCCCAACAGGGCTATGGCTACACCTTC.

The chain is built from TRBV6-1 and TRBJ1-5; TRBD1 matches at 10 bases. CDR1 MNHNS and CDR2 SASEGT come from the germline V gene. Trimming cost V 2 bases and J 11 bases; bases outside gene matches: 9. The CDR3 has 15 amino acids. CDR3 in amino acids: CASSESGTGEGTQHF. CDR3 nucleotides: TGTGCCAGCAGTGAAAGTGGGACAGGGGAAGGGACCCAGCATTTT.

This clone was seen more than once but under ten times. CDR3 in amino acids: CASSVVAGVVDTQYF. DNA of the CDR3: TGTGCCAGCAGCGTGGTAGCGGGAGTAGTAGATACGCAGTATTTT. This chain connects TRBV7-2 to TRBJ2-3, with 9 bases matching TRBD2. Germline assignment: CDR1 SGHTA and CDR2 FQGNSA. V was clipped by 5 bases and J by 5 bases; unmatched bases: 8. The CDR3 extends over 15 amino acids.

This chain links TRBV7-6 with TRBJ1-1, with 8 bases lining up with TRBD1. CDR3 length: 15 residues. CDR1 is SGHVS, CDR2 FNYEAQ, per germline. After removal of 5 bases from V and 4 bases from J, the junction contained 9 bases not matched to a gene. This CDR3 reads CASSPRTGMSTEAFF. The CDR3 nucleotides read TGTGCCAGCAGCCCACGGACAGGGATGAGCACTGAAGCTTTCTTT.

J is TRBJ1-2 and V is TRBV19, with 8 bases matching TRBD1. Germline assignment: CDR1 LNHDA and CDR2 SQIVND (reference sequence). Losses at the gene ends were 9 bases for V and 7 bases for J; bases not matched to a gene: 13. CDR3 length: 14 amino acids. The CDR3 nucleotides are TGTGCCAGCCTAGGCGCGGACAGGGCTCTTGGCTACACCTTC. This translates into CASLGADRALGYTF.

In this sample, this clone turned up a few times. The chain joins TRBV19 to TRBJ1-3, with a tentative D call TRBD1 (6 bases). Looked up from germline, CDR1 is LNHDA and CDR2 is SQIVND (reference sequence). This CDR3 spans 15 amino acids. The V gene lost 8 bases and the J gene lost 0 bases, with 14 bases spanning the gap. CDR3 nucleotides: TGTGCCAGTCGAGGGACATCCGGCTCTGGAAACACCATATATTTT. Amino acids: CASRGTSGSGNTIYF.

Only a few counts were recorded for this clone. V is TRBV9 and J is TRBJ2-2, with D uncertain. With 0 bases removed from V and 2 bases from J, the gap between germline ends came to 5 bases. This CDR3 comprises 14 residues. From germline, CDR1 is SGDLS and CDR2 YYNGEE. The CDR3, as DNA: TGTGCCAGCAGCGTAGTACCCAACACCGGGGAGCTGTTTTTT. It translates to CASSVVPNTGELFF. Drawing the rest from reference TRBV9 and TRBJ2-2, the complete variable domain is DSGVTQTPKHLITATGQRVTLRCSPRSGDLSVYWYQQSLDQGLQFLIQYYNGEERAKGNILERFSAQQFPDLHSELNLSSLELGDSALYFCASSVVPNTGELFFGEGSRLTVL.

The V gene is TRBV4-2, the J gene TRBJ1-2; weak D call: TRBD1 (5 bases). This CDR3 has 16 amino acids. The germline V gene encodes CDR1 LGHNA and CDR2 YNFKEQ. Trimming cost V 1 base and J 0 bases, with 12 bases left between them. The CDR3 region is CASSQGGVFTNYGYTF. DNA for the CDR3: TGTGCCAGCAGCCAAGGGGGGGTCTTTACTAACTATGGCTACACCTTC.

This sequence joins TRBV5-5 and TRBJ1-4; 8 bases align to TRBD1. The CDR3 has 17 residues. V lost 4 bases, J lost 1 base, and 9 bases stayed unmatched. Germline V gene sequence: CDR1 SGHKS, CDR2 YYEKEE (reference sequence). This CDR3 reads CASSPDRGTLTNEKLFF. The CDR3, as DNA: TGTGCCAGCAGCCCCGACAGGGGCACCCTAACTAATGAAAAACTGTTTTTT. The full variable domain, in which reference TRBV5-5 and TRBJ1-4 provide the parts outside the CDR3, is DAGVTQSPTHLIKTRGQQVTLRCSPISGHKSVSWYQQVLGQGPQFIFQYYEKEERGRGNFPDRFSARQFPNYSSELNVNALLLGDSALYLCASSPDRGTLTNEKLFFGSGTQLSVL.

The J gene is TRBJ2-5, the V gene TRBV5-1; TRBD2 matches 11 bases. Losses at the gene ends were 2 bases for V and 5 bases for J; bases not matched to a gene: 8. The length of the CDR3 is 16 residues. Germline V CDR1 and CDR2: SGHRS, YFSETQ. The DNA of the CDR3 is TGCGCCAGCAGCTTCGTTAGCGGGGGGGCCTTGGAGACCCAGTACTTC. Residues: CASSFVSGGALETQYF.

V usage is TRBV15 and J usage is TRBJ1-6; the match to TRBD1 covers 7 bases. The V and J ends lost 4 bases and 6 bases, in that order; junction bases with no gene match: 6. This CDR3 is 15 amino acids long. Germline CDR1 and CDR2: LNHNV and YYDKDF (reference sequence). This CDR3 reads CATSKETGSNSPLHF. Written as DNA, the CDR3 is TGTGCCACCAGCAAAGAGACAGGGTCTAATTCACCCCTCCACTTT.

The V and J genes are TRBV7-9 and TRBJ2-1; unclear D gene. Trimming took off 5 bases at V and 9 bases at J, with 14 bases between the two ends. Germline V CDR1 and CDR2: SEHNR, FQNEAQ (reference sequence). CDR3 length: 13 amino acids. CDR3 DNA sequence: TGTGCCAGCAGCACCCTCTTCGGCGGTGAGCAGTTCTTC. Translating gives CASSTLFGGEQFF.

CDR3 sequence (DNA): TGTGCCAGCAGCGGGGGGCAGGGGGGCTACGAGCAGTACTTC. Its translation is CASSGGQGGYEQYF. This chain uses TRBV7-6 with TRBJ2-7, with D possibly matching TRBD1 (7 bases). This CDR3 contains 14 residues. V lost 5 bases, J lost 3 bases, and 14 bases lay in between. In germline, CDR1 is SGHVS, CDR2 FNYEAQ.

The chain employs TRBV6-6 and TRBJ1-5; D unclear. The ends were cut back, 11 bases at V and 6 bases at J, with 5 bases in the middle. The germline V gene encodes CDR1 MNHNY and CDR2 SVGAGI (reference sequence). This CDR3 contains 9 residues. The CDR3 sequence: CAAGQPQHF. CDR3 coding DNA: TGTGCCGCCGGTCAGCCCCAGCATTTT.

V and J are TRBV30 and TRBJ2-1; 9 bases align to TRBD2. The CDR3 sequence is 17 residues long. With V trimmed by 4 bases and J by 3 bases, 13 bases remained unmatched. CDR1 and CDR2 (germline): GTSNPN, SVGIG (reference sequence). This CDR3 reads CAWKSFQTSGNYNEQFF. The DNA for the CDR3 is TGTGCCTGGAAAAGCTTCCAGACTAGCGGAAACTACAATGAGCAGTTCTTC.

This chain links TRBV11-2 with TRBJ1-2; unclear D gene. The ends were cut back, 0 bases at V and 6 bases at J, with 14 bases in the middle. Germline V gives CDR1 SGHAT, CDR2 FQNNGV. There are 15 residues in the CDR3. CDR3 region: CASSLDMGFGDGYTF. The CDR3 DNA reads as TGTGCCAGCAGCTTAGATATGGGTTTCGGGGATGGCTACACCTTC.

Many counts were recorded for this clone. The genes are TRBV7-2 and TRBJ2-5; D unclear. The V and J ends lost 2 bases and 1 base respectively, with 8 bases between them. Germline CDR1 is SGHTA and CDR2 is FQGNSA. The CDR3 spans 14 residues. CDR3 DNA: TGTGCCAGCAGCTTATTGGTTGGCCAAGAGACCCAGTACTTC. As protein: CASSLLVGQETQYF.

V usage is TRBV6-1 and J usage is TRBJ2-7, with 8 bases matching TRBD1. V gave up 4 bases and J gave up 5 bases; unmatched junction bases: 13. Germline V gives CDR1 MNHNS, CDR2 SASEGT. The CDR3 runs 16 residues. In nucleotides, the CDR3 is TGTGCCAGCAGTGGGACAGGGACGTTCGGGGTCGACGAGCAGTACTTC. This codes for CASSGTGTFGVDEQYF.

The chain joins TRBV7-2 to TRBJ2-7; TRBD2 might be the D (7 bases). Germline V CDR1 and CDR2: SGHTA, FQGNSA. This CDR3 has 15 residues. Trimming stripped 5 bases from V and 1 base from J, with 15 bases between. The CDR3 coding sequence is TGTGCCAGCAGCCCCAGGGGCGGGAGATCCTACGAGCAGTACTTC. Translation: CASSPRGGRSYEQYF. The full variable domain, its missing parts supplied by reference TRBV7-2 and TRBJ2-7, is GAGVSQSPSNKVTEKGKDVELRCDPISGHTALYWYRQSLGQGLEFLIYFQGNSAPDKSGLPSDRFSAERTGGSVSTLTIQRTQQEDSAVYLCASSPRGGRSYEQYFGPGTRLTVT.

The chain employs TRBV7-9 and TRBJ1-3, with D uncertain. There are 16 residues in the CDR3. Germline loops: CDR1 SEHNR, CDR2 FQNEAQ (reference sequence). V was trimmed by 3 bases and J by 4 bases, leaving 16 bases between them. In DNA form, the CDR3 reads TGTGCCAGCAGCTTCGGGAGCGGGGAAGGCGGAAACACCATATATTTT. Translated, it gives CASSFGSGEGGNTIYF.

This rearrangement joins TRBV7-8 to TRBJ1-3; unclear D gene. The V end lost 0 bases, the J end lost 4 bases, and 4 bases lay between the germline ends. The CDR3 runs to 13 residues. CDR1 is SGHVS, CDR2 FQNEAQ, per germline. The CDR3 DNA follows: TGTGCCAGCAGCTTAGCTGGGGGAAACACCATATATTTT. This sequence encodes CASSLAGGNTIYF.